This TCR beta chain was obtained from a study of blood T cell repertoires in COVID-19 (dated by TCRdb to about 2020). About the full investigation: Collaborator samples came from the United States, Italy and Spain and covered acute and convalescent phases of COVID-19. The samples were drawn from the first 160 participants of the ongoing ImmuneRACE study and from some 1,300 subjects provided by 6 global collaborators. The material from the prospective study consisted of cDNA or gDNA derived from T cells, B-cell-depleted T cells, or PBMCs. Deeply sampled blood TCRbeta repertoires from subjects exposed to, actively infected with, or recovered from COVID-19 were included in the dataset. Where available, HLA class I and class II types were taken from metadata supplied by the sample provider and were not determined by assay-based typing. Sample metadata almost always included a de-identified subject ID, COVID-19 status, age in years and sex. A freely available public database, intended as a resource for researchers studying the immune response to SARS-CoV-2, is where the repertoires were released.

As encoded in the germline V gene (reference sequence), CDR1 is SGHKS while CDR2 is YYEKEE. Clipping removes 4 bases from V and 2 bases from J, with 10 as the unmatched junction base count. The CDR3 starts with the cysteine, ends with the phenylalanine, and has 17 residues. Just CDR3 DNA is preserved here, 51 bases in frame from base 1. In the prospective study, participants were roughly 18 to 100 years old, resided in fewer than 25 geographic areas of the United States, and were enrolled through a virtual design. Cohort assignment in the prospective study relied on participant-reported clinical history from a screening survey and a study questionnaire. Mobile phlebotomists in the prospective study collected whole blood, serum and a nasopharyngeal or oropharyngeal swab from every participant. Additional blood draws and questionnaires over an approximately 2-month period could optionally be provided by prospective study participants. Before DNA extraction, prospective study blood samples were shipped either frozen or at room temperature.

General findings and caveats noted by the study authors: The amount of clinical and demographic metadata varied by source and participant and was provided uncurated.

The immunoSEQ Assay, a bias-controlled multiplex PCR, was used to amplify TCRbeta CDR3 regions from genomic DNA. The source study handled its data this way. The number of nucleated cells in each sample was estimated by amplification of reference gene primers within the assay. To quantify the absolute abundance of each unique TCRbeta CDR3 rearrangement, sequence reads were collapsed and filtered. For each sample, productive Simpson clonality was calculated as the square root of Simpson's diversity index over productive rearrangements. TCRdb holds this immuneACCESS table with in-frame rearrangements only. Some clones are missing; in checked studies, unresolved V genes explain under half, and the rest has no known cause. D and trimming come from the DNA, and the V and J calls and clone size come from that table. The sample contains roughly 180,000 clones, roughly 80% of them found a single time. The ten largest clones represent 5.6% of the sample.

Concerning this clone itself: The clone's antigen remains unknown. It has no much larger one-base neighbor in the sample; base qualities were not kept.

This chain joins TRBV5-5 to TRBJ2-2, with 8 bases matching TRBD2. The TCR sequence derives from a middle-aged woman with acute COVID-19. Source material: PBMCs or T cells enriched from blood (not recorded which). The bases read TGTGCCAGCAGCCCTCGGATAGCGGGAAAAAACACCGGGGAGCTGTTTTTT. This gives the protein CASSPRIAGKNTGELFF.